Here is one T cell receptor (beta chain) with its context. This table comes from immunoSEQ multiplex PCR, and its TCRdb copy is limited to in-frame clones, with some not included. The sample yields tens of thousands of clones, about 89% seen once. This specimen comes from a study of OX40 agonist ivuxolimab in advanced cancers. V lost 2 bases and J lost 8; bases outside the gene matches: 7. The CDR3 length is 14 residues. Germline V gene data show CDR1 as ENHRY and CDR2 as SYGVKD. This sequence originates from an adult with an advanced solid tumor such as melanoma, head and neck, liver or kidney cancer. This sample comprised CD4+ or CD8+ T cells sorted from blood, obtained in a trial of the OX40 agonist ivuxolimab. The chain joins TRBV10-3 to TRBJ2-3, with TRBD2 matching over 7 bases. The CDR3 loop reads CAISEPRASGTQYF. The CDR3 nucleotides read TGTGCCATCAGTGAGCCCCGGGCTAGCGGTACGCAGTATTTT.